This T cell receptor (beta chain) is drawn from a study of lung T cells in sarcoidosis with Löfgren's syndrome. Study details: CD4+ T cells build up in sarcoidosis bronchoalveolar lavage fluid.

TCRdb passed the reads through MiXCR, listing each CDR3 protein once. This sample has 60,000 or so distinct CDR3 sequences, with 21% found just once. A remark on this clonotype: The antigen remains undetermined. A read error may account for a junction end that differs from germline.

Regarding the study as a whole: Shared TRAV12-1 and TRBV2 CDR3 motifs were reported across several patients. These T cells possibly recognize a putative, unidentified sarcoidosis-associated antigen. TRBV2 was the preferred pairing partner of TRAV12-1, with similar CDR3s.

This CDR3 region has 16 residues. Germline CDR1 and CDR2: MDHEN and SYDVKM. The chain employs TRBV28 and TRBJ1-1; D call uncertain. This clonotype originated in a human donor with sarcoidosis (Löfgren's syndrome or another form), or a control subject (not recorded which). Sequenced sample: CD4+ T cells from PBMCs. This chain's CDR3 is CAGSSRRRQPNTEALF. The CDR3 bases are TGTGCCGGCAGTTCTCGGAGGCGCCAACCGAACACTGAAGCTCTCTTT.